This entry describes one TCR beta chain. Measured with immunoSEQ multiplex PCR; TCRdb has only the in-frame clones, and not every one. This table has approximately 350,000 clones, more than 70% appearing once. The data were taken from a study of blood T cell repertoires in COVID-19. The germline V gene encodes CDR1 MNHEY and CDR2 SMNVEV (reference sequence). Trimming took 5 bases from V and 10 from J, leaving 18 bases between them. The CDR3 extends over 14 amino acids. This rearrangement joins TRBV27 to TRBJ1-5; no clear D gene. The clonotype comes from a man in his forties with acute or convalescent COVID-19. Material for sequencing was peripheral blood. This CDR3 reads CASSETSPLYPQHF. The CDR3 nucleotides read TGTGCCAGCAGTGAGACATCCCCTCTCTATCCCCAGCATTTT.